These 14 T cell receptor beta chains originate from one sample sequenced in a study of cytomegalovirus exposure and HLA in healthy donors. Both 60 Vbeta primers and 13 Jbeta primers went into the PCR. Generated by immunoSEQ multiplex PCR, the TCRdb table keeps only in-frame clones and is missing some. The sample consists of roughly 90,000 clones, around 84% of them appearing once. Sequenced material: PBMCs. These receptors all stem from a woman aged 40 to 49 in good health and CMV-seropositive.

This chain connects TRBV28 to TRBJ2-2; 12 bases line up with TRBD1. From germline, CDR1 is MDHEN and CDR2 SYDVKM. The CDR3 spans 15 residues. The junction had 7 bases not matched to a gene; V was cut back by 10 bases and J by 4 bases. CDR3 DNA sequence: TGTGCCACGGGGACAGGGGGCCACACCACCGGGGAGCTGTTTTTT. It yields the protein CATGTGGHTTGELFF.

This clone was picked up a small number of times. The rearrangement joins TRBV5-8 to TRBJ2-2; D is unclear. This CDR3 has 11 amino acids. Germline V gene data show CDR1 as SGHTS and CDR2 as YDEGEE. V was trimmed by 2 bases and J by 9 bases, leaving 5 bases between them. The CDR3 coding sequence is TGTGCCAGCAGCTTACAGTGGGAGCTGTTTTTT. Translated, it gives CASSLQWELFF.

This rearrangement joins TRBV19 to TRBJ1-1; 7 nucleotides align to TRBD1. Germline lookup yields CDR1 LNHDA and CDR2 SQIVND (reference sequence). The CDR3 contains 15 residues. V lost 4 bases and J lost 1; bases outside the gene matches: 6. The CDR3 region has the DNA TGTGCCAGTAGTAGGGCAGGGGGTGGGAACACTGAAGCTTTCTTT. This encodes CASSRAGGGNTEAFF.

V is TRBV4-3 and J is TRBJ2-5; D might be TRBD2 (5 bases). This CDR3 spans 14 amino acids. Germline V lookup: CDR1 LGHNA, CDR2 YSLEER. V lost 4 bases and J 2 bases, leaving 11 bases between the germline ends. CDR3 region: CASSPGLAQETQYF. The CDR3 DNA reads as TGCGCCAGCAGCCCCGGACTGGCGCAAGAGACCCAGTACTTC.

This chain links TRBV7-8 with TRBJ1-2; perhaps TRBD1 as D (5 bases). Trimming cost V 4 bases and J 1 base, with 16 bases left between them. This CDR3 has 16 residues. Germline assignment: CDR1 SGHVS and CDR2 FQNEAQ. The CDR3 reads CASSSRIAGNNYGYTF. CDR3 sequence (DNA): TGTGCCAGCAGCTCCCGGATAGCAGGGAATAACTATGGCTACACCTTC.

This chain joins TRBV11-2 and TRBJ2-7; tentatively, D is TRBD1 (5 bases). V shed 0 bases and J shed 3 bases, with 12 bases lying between them. CDR1 is SGHAT, CDR2 FQNNGV, per germline. This CDR3 has 15 amino acids. The CDR3 loop reads CASSLENDSFYEQYF. The CDR3 DNA is TGTGCCAGCAGCTTAGAAAATGACAGCTTCTACGAGCAGTACTTC.

The J gene is TRBJ1-5, the V gene TRBV2, with unresolved D. CDR3 length equals 15 residues. The germline V gene encodes CDR1 SNHLY and CDR2 FYNNEI. V was pared by 5 bases and J by 0 bases, with 11 bases between. The CDR3 nucleotides read TGTGCCAGCAGTCTGGGAGATCATAGCAATCAGCCCCAGCATTTT. This sequence encodes CASSLGDHSNQPQHF.

The chain is built from TRBV18 and TRBJ2-6; D unresolved. Germline assignment: CDR1 KGHSH and CDR2 LQKENI. Trimming removed 2 bases at V and 4 bases at J, with 12 bases between. The CDR3 runs 16 residues. The CDR3 nucleotides are TGTGCCAGCTCACCATTGAGAAATCCCGGGGCCAACGTCCTGACTTTC. Its translation is CASSPLRNPGANVLTF.

The V and J genes are TRBV6-1 and TRBJ1-4; TRBD1 agrees at 7 bases. Trimming took 4 bases from V and 6 from J; bases not matched to a gene: 8. The CDR3 contains 15 residues. Germline V gives CDR1 MNHNS, CDR2 SASEGT. The CDR3 sequence: CASSATGTVYEKLFF. Written as DNA, the CDR3 is TGTGCCAGCAGTGCAACCGGGACAGTATATGAAAAACTGTTTTTT.

This chain uses TRBV27 with TRBJ2-1; D remains ambiguous. CDR3 size: 12 residues. Looked up from germline, CDR1 is MNHEY and CDR2 is SMNVEV (reference sequence). V shed 3 bases and J shed 4 bases, with 4 bases lying between them. The CDR3 protein is CASSFPYNEQFF. The DNA for the CDR3 is TGTGCCAGCAGTTTCCCATACAATGAGCAGTTCTTC.

In DNA form, the CDR3 reads TGTGCCAGCCCCACAGGGACGGGAGAGACCCAGTACTTC. It encodes CASPTGTGETQYF. The V gene is TRBV6-1, the J gene TRBJ2-5; maybe TRBD1 (6 bases). Germline V gene sequence: CDR1 MNHNS, CDR2 SASEGT. Trimming removed 8 bases at V and 4 bases at J, with 14 bases between. CDR3 length equals 13 residues.

This clone appeared a few times. CDR3 sequence reads: CASSGSGSYEQYF. Here the CDR3 DNA reads TGTGCCAGCAGCGGTAGCGGGAGCTACGAGCAGTACTTC. The chain combines TRBV9 with TRBJ2-7, with TRBD2 matching 9 bases. Trimming took 3 bases from V and 3 from J; bases not matched to a gene: 1. The CDR3 covers 13 residues. From germline, CDR1 is SGDLS and CDR2 YYNGEE.

With respect to this clone: The sample holds other DNA sequences that translate to the same CDR3. The V call is TRBV4-3, the J call TRBJ2-7, with a possible D match to TRBD2 (6 bases). This CDR3 is 14 amino acids long. Trimming took 0 bases from V and 1 from J, leaving 7 bases between them. CDR1 and CDR2 (germline): LGHNA, YSLEER. The CDR3 sequence: CASSQDRGSYEQYF. The CDR3 coding sequence is TGCGCCAGCAGCCAAGATCGGGGGTCCTACGAGCAGTACTTC.

The chain links TRBV5-1 to TRBJ2-7; TRBD2 matches 13 bases. CDR3 length: 15 residues. The trim removed 4 bases at V and 7 bases at J, leaving 8 bases unmatched. The V gene's germline CDR1 is SGHRS and CDR2 YFSETQ. The chain's CDR3 is CASSVGLAGFGEQYF. Here the CDR3 DNA reads TGCGCCAGCAGCGTGGGACTAGCGGGGTTTGGGGAGCAGTACTTC.